One sample yielded the 4 T cell receptor beta chains listed below, sequenced in a study of T-cell memory formation after mild COVID-19. MiXCR was run by TCRdb on the 5' RACE reads, yielding one entry per CDR3 protein. This table holds 95,000 to 110,000 distinct CDR3 sequences, roughly an eighth found once. The sequenced sample consisted of PBMCs or a T cell subset sorted from them (not recorded which). The receptor set was obtained from a man aged 18 to 35 who had mild COVID-19 (a few samples of this study predate the infection). Cell type and time point are not known.

The chain combines TRBV12-3 or TRBV12-4 with TRBJ2-1; D unclear. V lost 0 bases and J 6 bases, leaving 6 bases between the germline ends. The CDR3 covers 13 residues. The CDR3 DNA reads as TGTGCCAGCAGTTTAGCCAGGTCCAATGAGCAGTTCTTC. It yields the protein CASSLARSNEQFF.

The gene calls are TRBV7-6 and TRBJ2-5; 14 nucleotides agree with TRBD2. Germline trimming cut 5 bases from V and 4 bases from J; bases unmatched to any gene: 9. The CDR3 covers 17 residues. Germline lookup yields CDR1 SGHVS and CDR2 FNYEAQ. The CDR3 loop reads CASSLNEGLAGVETQYF. As DNA, the CDR3 is TGTGCCAGCAGCCTAAACGAGGGACTAGCGGGGGTAGAGACCCAGTACTTC.

The V and J genes are TRBV7-6 and TRBJ2-5; TRBD1 matches at 7 bases. J was trimmed by 4 bases and V by 2 bases; bases with no gene match: 7. Germline V lookup: CDR1 SGHVS, CDR2 FNYEAQ. The CDR3 consists of 15 residues. The CDR3, as DNA: TGTGCCAGCAGCTTAAGAGGGGGCGCGGGAGAGACCCAGTACTTC. Translated, it gives CASSLRGGAGETQYF.

This clonotype was found a few times. The chain uses TRBV29-1 and TRBJ2-1, with TRBD1 matching over 8 bases. Germline CDR1 reads SQVTM; CDR2 reads ANQGSEA. The CDR3 extends over 15 amino acids. V shed 7 bases and J 3 bases; nucleotides not matched to a gene: 11. CDR3: CSGTPGTGVYNEQFF. CDR3 in DNA: TGCAGCGGTACTCCCGGGACAGGAGTCTACAATGAGCAGTTCTTC.